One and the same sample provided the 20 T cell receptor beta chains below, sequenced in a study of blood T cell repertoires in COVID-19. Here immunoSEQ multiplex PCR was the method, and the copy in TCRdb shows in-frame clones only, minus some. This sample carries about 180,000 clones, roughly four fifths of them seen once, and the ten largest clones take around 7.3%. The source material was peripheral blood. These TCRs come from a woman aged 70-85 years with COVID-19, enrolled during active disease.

The CDR3 loop is CASSQITLRGTGELFF. The CDR3 DNA sequence: TGTGCCAGCAGCCAAATAACTCTCCGCGGCACCGGGGAGCTGTTTTTT. The V call is TRBV14, the J call TRBJ2-2, with no clear D. Germline-derived CDR1 and CDR2 are SGHDN and FVKESK. The V end was cut by 2 bases, the J end by 4 bases, with 14 bases between. The CDR3 runs 16 residues. The full variable domain, completed using reference TRBV14 and TRBJ2-2, is EAGVTQFPSHSVIEKGQTVTLRCDPISGHDNLYWYRRVMGKEIKFLLHFVKESKQDESGMPNNRFLAERTGGTYSTLKVQPAELEDSGVYFCASSQITLRGTGELFFGEGSRLTVL.

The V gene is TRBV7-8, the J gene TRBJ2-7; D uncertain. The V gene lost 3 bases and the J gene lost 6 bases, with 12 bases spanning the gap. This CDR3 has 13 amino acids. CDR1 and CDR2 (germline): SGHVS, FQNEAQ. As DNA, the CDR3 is TGTGCCAGCAGCTTGTTTAGTCGTCGCGAGCAGTACTTC. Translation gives CASSLFSRREQYF. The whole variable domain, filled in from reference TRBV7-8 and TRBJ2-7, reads GAGVSQSPRYKVAKRGQDVALRCDPISGHVSLFWYQQALGQGPEFLTYFQNEAQLDKSGLPSDRFFAERPEGSVSTLKIQRTQQEDSAVYLCASSLFSRREQYFGPGTRLTVT.

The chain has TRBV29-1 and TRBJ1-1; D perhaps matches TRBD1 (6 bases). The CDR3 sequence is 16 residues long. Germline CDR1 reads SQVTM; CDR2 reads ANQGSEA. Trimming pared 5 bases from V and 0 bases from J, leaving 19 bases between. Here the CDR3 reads CSVQYGGASMNTEAFF. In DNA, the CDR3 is TGCAGCGTTCAATATGGGGGCGCGAGCATGAACACTGAAGCTTTCTTT. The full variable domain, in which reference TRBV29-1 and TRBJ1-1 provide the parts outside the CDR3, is SAVISQKPSRDICQRGTSLTIQCQVDSQVTMMFWYRQQPGQSLTLIATANQGSEATYESGFVIDKFPISRPNLTFSTLTVSNMSPEDSSIYLCSVQYGGASMNTEAFFGQGTRLTVV.

CDR3 in DNA: TGTGCCAGCAGCCAAGCATGGGGACAGGGAAGCGCAGATACGCAGTATTTT. This encodes CASSQAWGQGSADTQYF. This sequence joins TRBV7-9 and TRBJ2-3; 9 bases are shared with TRBD1. J was trimmed by 4 bases and V by 5 bases; bases with no gene match: 13. The germline V gene has CDR1 SEHNR and CDR2 FQNEAQ (reference sequence). The CDR3 extends over 17 amino acids.

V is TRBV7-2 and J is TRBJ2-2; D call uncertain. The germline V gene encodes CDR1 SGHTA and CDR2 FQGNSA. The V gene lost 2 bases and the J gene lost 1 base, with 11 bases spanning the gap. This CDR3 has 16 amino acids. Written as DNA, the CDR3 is TGTGCCAGCAGCTTAAGGAGCGAATTGAACACCGGGGAGCTGTTTTTT. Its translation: CASSLRSELNTGELFF.

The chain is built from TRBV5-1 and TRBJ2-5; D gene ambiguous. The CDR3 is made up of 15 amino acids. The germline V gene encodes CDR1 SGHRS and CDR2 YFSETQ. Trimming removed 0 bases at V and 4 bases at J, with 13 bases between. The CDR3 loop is CASSLGRGLGETQYF. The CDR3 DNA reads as TGCGCCAGCAGCTTGGGACGAGGTCTGGGAGAGACCCAGTACTTC.

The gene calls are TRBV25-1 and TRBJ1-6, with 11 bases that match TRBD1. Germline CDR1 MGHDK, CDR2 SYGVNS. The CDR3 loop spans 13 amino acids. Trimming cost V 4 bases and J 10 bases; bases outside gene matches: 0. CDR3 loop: CASSGTGGSPLHF. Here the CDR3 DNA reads TGTGCCAGCAGTGGGACAGGGGGCTCACCCCTCCACTTT.

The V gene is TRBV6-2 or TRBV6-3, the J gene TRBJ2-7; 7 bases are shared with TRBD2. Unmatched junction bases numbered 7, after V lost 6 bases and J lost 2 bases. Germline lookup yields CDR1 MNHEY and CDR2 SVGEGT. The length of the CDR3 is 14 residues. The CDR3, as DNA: TGTGCCAGCAGCCCCGGCAGCGGGGCCTACGAGCAGTACTTC. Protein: CASSPGSGAYEQYF.

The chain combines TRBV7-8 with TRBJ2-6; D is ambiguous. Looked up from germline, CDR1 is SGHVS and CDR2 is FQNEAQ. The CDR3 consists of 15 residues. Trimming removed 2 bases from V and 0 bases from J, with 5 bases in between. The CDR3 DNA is TGTGCCAGCAGCTTACTCAGCTCTGGGGCCAACGTCCTGACTTTC. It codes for CASSLLSSGANVLTF.

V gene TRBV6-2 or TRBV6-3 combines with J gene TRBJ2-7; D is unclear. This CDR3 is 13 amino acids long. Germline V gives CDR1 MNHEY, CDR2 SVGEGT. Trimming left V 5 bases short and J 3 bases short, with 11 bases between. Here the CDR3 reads CASSRKLNYEQYF. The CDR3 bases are TGTGCCAGCAGTCGCAAACTCAACTACGAGCAGTACTTC.

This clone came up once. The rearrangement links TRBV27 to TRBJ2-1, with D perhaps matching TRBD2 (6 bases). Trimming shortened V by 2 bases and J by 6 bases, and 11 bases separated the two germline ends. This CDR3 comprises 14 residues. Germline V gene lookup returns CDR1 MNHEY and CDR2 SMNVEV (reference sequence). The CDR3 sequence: CASSLPTTSNEQFF. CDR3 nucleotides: TGTGCCAGCAGTTTACCTACGACTAGCAATGAGCAGTTCTTC.

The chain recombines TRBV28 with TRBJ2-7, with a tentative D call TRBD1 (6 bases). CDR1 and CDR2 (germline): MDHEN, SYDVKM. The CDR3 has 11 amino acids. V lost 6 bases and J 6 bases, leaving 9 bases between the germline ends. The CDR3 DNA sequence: TGTGCCAGCAGCAACAGGGTCGAGCAGTACTTC. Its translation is CASSNRVEQYF.

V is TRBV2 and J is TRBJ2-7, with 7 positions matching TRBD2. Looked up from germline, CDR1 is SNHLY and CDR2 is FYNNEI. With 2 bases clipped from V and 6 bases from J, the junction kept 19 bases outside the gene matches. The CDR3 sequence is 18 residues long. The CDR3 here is CASSEISCSGGSPCEQYF. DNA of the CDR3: TGTGCCAGCAGTGAAATTAGTTGTTCGGGGGGATCTCCGTGCGAGCAGTACTTC. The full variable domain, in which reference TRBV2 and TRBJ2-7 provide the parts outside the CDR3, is EPEVTQTPSHQVTQMGQEVILRCVPISNHLYFYWYRQILGQKVEFLVSFYNNEISEKSEIFDDQFSVERPDGSNFTLKIRSTKLEDSAMYFCASSEISCSGGSPCEQYFGPGTRLTVT.

As DNA, the CDR3 is TGTGCCAGCAGCGTAGCAAGTAGCAATGAGCAGTTCTTC. It specifies CASSVASSNEQFF. The chain recombines TRBV9 with TRBJ2-1, with D hard to call. Germline V gives CDR1 SGDLS, CDR2 YYNGEE. This CDR3 has 13 residues. Trimming took off 0 bases at V and 6 bases at J, with 7 bases between the two ends.

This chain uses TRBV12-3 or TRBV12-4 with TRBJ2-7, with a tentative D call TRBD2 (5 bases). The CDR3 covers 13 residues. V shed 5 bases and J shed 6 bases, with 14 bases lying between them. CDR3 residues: CASSIPGLGEQYF. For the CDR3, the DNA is TGTGCCAGCAGTATCCCGGGGTTAGGCGAGCAGTACTTC.

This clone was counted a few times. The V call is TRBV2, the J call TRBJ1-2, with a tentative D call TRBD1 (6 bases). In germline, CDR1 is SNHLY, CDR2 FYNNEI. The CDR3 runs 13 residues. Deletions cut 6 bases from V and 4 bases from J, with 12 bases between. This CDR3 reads CASRGGQIYGYTF. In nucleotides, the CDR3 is TGTGCCAGCAGGGGGGGGCAGATCTATGGCTACACCTTC.

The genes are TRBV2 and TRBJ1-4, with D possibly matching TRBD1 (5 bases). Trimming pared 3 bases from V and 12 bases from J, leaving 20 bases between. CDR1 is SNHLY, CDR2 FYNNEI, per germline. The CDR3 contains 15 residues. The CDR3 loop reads CASSDDRGREIELFF. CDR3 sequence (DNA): TGTGCCAGCAGTGATGATCGGGGGAGGGAGATAGAACTGTTTTTT. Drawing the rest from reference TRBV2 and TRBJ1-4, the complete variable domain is EPEVTQTPSHQVTQMGQEVILRCVPISNHLYFYWYRQILGQKVEFLVSFYNNEISEKSEIFDDQFSVERPDGSNFTLKIRSTKLEDSAMYFCASSDDRGREIELFFGSGTQLSVL.

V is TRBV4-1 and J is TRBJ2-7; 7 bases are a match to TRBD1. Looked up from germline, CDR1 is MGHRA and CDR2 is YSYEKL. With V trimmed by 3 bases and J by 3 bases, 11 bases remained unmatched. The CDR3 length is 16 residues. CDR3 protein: CASSHATGSTYYEQYF. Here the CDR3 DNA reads TGCGCCAGCAGCCACGCGACAGGGTCTACGTACTACGAGCAGTACTTC.

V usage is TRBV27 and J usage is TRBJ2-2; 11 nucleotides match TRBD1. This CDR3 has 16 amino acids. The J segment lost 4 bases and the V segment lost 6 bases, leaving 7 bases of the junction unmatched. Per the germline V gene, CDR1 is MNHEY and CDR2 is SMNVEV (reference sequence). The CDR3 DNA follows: TGTGCCAGCAGCCGGCAGGGACAGGGGGGCACCGGGGAGCTGTTTTTT. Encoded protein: CASSRQGQGGTGELFF.

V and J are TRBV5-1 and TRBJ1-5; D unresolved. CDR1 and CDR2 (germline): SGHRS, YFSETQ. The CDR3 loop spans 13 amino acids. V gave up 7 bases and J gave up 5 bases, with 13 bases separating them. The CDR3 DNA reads TGCGCCAGCGCCGAGTTGGTTGATCAGCCCCAGCATTTT. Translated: CASAELVDQPQHF.